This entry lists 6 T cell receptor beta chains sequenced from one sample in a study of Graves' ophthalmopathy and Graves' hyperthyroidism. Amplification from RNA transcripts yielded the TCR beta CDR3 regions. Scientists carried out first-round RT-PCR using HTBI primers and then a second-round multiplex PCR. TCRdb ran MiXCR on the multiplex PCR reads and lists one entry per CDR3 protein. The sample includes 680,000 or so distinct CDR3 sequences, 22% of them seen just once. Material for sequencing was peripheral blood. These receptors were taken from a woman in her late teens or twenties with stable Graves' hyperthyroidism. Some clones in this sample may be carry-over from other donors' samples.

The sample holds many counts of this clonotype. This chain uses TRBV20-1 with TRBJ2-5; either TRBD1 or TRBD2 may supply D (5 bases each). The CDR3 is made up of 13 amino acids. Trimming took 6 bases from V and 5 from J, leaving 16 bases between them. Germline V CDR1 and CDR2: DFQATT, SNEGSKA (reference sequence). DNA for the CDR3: TGCAGTGCAGGGGACGAGCACGGGGAGACCCAGTACTTC. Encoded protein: CSAGDEHGETQYF.

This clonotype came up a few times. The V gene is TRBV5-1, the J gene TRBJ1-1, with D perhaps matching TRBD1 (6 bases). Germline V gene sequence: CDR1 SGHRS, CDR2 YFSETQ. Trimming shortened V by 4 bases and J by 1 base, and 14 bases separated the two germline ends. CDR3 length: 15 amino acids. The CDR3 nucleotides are TGCGCCAGCAGCACCGGACAGTTGTCGAACACTGAAGCTTTCTTT. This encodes CASSTGQLSNTEAFF.

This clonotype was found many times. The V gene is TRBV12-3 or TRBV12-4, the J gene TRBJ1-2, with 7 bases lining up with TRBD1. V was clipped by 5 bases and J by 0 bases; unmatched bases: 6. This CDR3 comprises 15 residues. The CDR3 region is CASSQGGGANYGYTF. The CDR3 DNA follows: TGTGCCAGCAGTCAGGGGGGTGGGGCTAACTATGGCTACACCTTC.

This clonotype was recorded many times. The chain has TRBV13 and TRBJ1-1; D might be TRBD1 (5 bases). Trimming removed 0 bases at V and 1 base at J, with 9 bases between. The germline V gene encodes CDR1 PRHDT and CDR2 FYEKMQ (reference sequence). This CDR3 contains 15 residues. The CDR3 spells CASSLGGARNTEAFF. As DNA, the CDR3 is TGTGCCAGCAGCTTAGGAGGGGCCAGGAACACTGAAGCTTTCTTT.

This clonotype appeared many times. The CDR3 is CASSPSLVHHEQYF. The CDR3 bases are TGTGCCAGCAGTCCCTCGTTGGTTCACCACGAGCAGTACTTC. This rearrangement joins TRBV28 to TRBJ2-7; D not resolved. This CDR3 is built from 14 residues. Trimming took off 5 bases at V and 5 bases at J, with 16 bases between the two ends. Germline CDR1 is MDHEN and CDR2 is SYDVKM.

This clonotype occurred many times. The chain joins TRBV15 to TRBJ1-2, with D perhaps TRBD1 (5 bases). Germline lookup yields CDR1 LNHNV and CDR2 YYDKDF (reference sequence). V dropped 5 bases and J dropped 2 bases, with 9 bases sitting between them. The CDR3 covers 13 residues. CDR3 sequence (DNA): TGTGCCACCAGCCGGGACCAGAACTATGGCTACACCTTC. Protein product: CATSRDQNYGYTF.